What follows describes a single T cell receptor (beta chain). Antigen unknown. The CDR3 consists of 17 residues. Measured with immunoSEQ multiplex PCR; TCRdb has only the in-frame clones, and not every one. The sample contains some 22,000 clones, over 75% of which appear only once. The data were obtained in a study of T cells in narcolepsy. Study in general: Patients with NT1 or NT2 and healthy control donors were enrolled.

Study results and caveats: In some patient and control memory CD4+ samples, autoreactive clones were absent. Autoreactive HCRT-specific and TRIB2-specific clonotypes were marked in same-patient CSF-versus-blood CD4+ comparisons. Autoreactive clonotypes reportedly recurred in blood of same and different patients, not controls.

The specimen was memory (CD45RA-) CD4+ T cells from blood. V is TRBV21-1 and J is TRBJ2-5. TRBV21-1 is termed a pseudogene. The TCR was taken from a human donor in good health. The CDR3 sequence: CASSARRGAAYQETQYF. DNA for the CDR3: TGTGCCAGCAGCGCCCGCCGAGGGGCAGCGTACCAAGAGACCCAGTACTTC.